This T cell receptor beta chain was found in a study of T cells in Graves' hyperthyroidism and ophthalmopathy. In the study overall: It was at initial diagnosis, before any treatment, that peripheral blood was collected. Findings and limits, study-wide: Separating ophthalmopathy from stable hyperthyroidism was achieved by a 13 V-J model.

RNA transcripts provided the source from which TCR beta CDR3 regions were amplified. TCR CDR3 underwent first-round RT-PCR with the HTBI primer set. TCRdb recomputed calls from the multiplex PCR reads with MiXCR, one row per CDR3 protein. This sample yields approximately 570,000 distinct CDR3 sequences, of which just under 20% are seen a single time; about 45% belongs to the top ten. Orbital computed tomography, thyroid ultrasound, serum thyroxine and TRAb, and clinical symptoms together informed the diagnoses. Isolation of PBMCs was performed on roughly 9 ml fresh peripheral blood. Germline V gene sequence: CDR1 DFQATT, CDR2 SNEGSKA (reference sequence). Trimming pared 0 bases from V and 7 bases from J, leaving 18 bases between. The CDR3 spans 16 residues. Regarding this clonotype: Its antigen is unknown.

Sequenced: blood. This sequence joins TRBV20-1 and TRBJ2-2; maybe TRBD2 (5 bases). The origin of this receptor is a man aged 40-49 years with Graves' ophthalmopathy. CDR3 sequence reads: CSARDPLPSRGGELFF. CDR3 coding DNA: TGCAGTGCTAGAGACCCACTACCCTCTCGGGGCGGGGAGCTGTTTTTT.